This paragraph covers one T cell receptor (beta chain) sequence. TCRdb keeps only in-frame clones here, not all; method: immunoSEQ multiplex PCR. Among about 220,000 clones listed, roughly 84% were seen once. This sample was included in a study of blood T cell repertoires in COVID-19. V shed 10 bases and J shed 0 bases, with 16 bases lying between them. The germline CDR1 and CDR2 sequences are SNHLY and FYNNEI. This CDR3 has 15 amino acids. This chain links TRBV2 with TRBJ2-1; possibly TRBD1 for D (6 bases). Sequenced: peripheral blood. The sequence was collected from a woman aged 55-69 years who had recovered from COVID-19. This CDR3 is CATSNRDLSYNEQFF. The CDR3 nucleotides read TGTGCCACTAGCAACAGGGACCTCTCCTACAATGAGCAGTTCTTC.